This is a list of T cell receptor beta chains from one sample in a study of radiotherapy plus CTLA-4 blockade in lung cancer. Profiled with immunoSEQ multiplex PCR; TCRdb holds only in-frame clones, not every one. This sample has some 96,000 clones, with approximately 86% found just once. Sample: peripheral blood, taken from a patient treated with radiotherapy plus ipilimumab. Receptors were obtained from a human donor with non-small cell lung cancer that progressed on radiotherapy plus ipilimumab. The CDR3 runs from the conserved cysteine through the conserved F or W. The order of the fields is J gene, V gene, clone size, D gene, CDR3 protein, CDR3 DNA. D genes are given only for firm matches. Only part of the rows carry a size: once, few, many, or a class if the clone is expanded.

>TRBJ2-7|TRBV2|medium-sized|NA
CASSVEGRGSYEQYF
TGTGCCAGCAGTGTGGAGGGCCGCGGGTCCTACGAGCAGTACTTC
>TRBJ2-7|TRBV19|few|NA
CASSPDLAYEQYF
TGTGCCAGTAGTCCCGACCTAGCGTACGAGCAGTACTTC
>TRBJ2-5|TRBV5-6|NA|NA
CASSLAEKTQYF
TGTGCCAGCAGCTTGGCCGAGAAGACCCAGTACTTC
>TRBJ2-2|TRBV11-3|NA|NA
CASSPHPTGELFF
TGTGCCAGCAGCCCGCACCCAACCGGGGAGCTGTTTTTT
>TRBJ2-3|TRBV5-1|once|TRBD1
CASSPTETGGVNTQYF
TGCGCCAGCAGCCCTACGGAGACAGGGGGCGTGAATACGCAGTATTTT
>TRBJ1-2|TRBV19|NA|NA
CASRAQGLNYGYTF
TGTGCCAGTAGAGCCCAGGGACTTAACTATGGCTACACCTTC
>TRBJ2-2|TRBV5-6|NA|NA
CASSSYRDMNTGELFF
TGTGCCAGCAGCTCCTACCGGGACATGAACACCGGGGAGCTGTTTTTT
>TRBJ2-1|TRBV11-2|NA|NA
CASSHSVGTYEQFF
TGTGCCAGCAGCCATAGCGTCGGTACATATGAGCAGTTCTTC
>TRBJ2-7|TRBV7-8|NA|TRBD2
CASSWGLAGEVTYEQYF
TGTGCCAGCAGCTGGGGACTAGCGGGAGAGGTCACCTACGAGCAGTACTTC
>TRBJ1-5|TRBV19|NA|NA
CASRTTGTSNQPQHF
TGTGCCAGCAGAACCACAGGGACGAGCAATCAGCCCCAGCATTTT
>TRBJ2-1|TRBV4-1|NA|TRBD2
CASSQGLAGEQFF
TGCGCCAGCAGCCAAGGACTAGCGGGCGAGCAGTTCTTC
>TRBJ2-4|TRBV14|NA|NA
CASSQDSSLGRENIQYF
TGTGCCAGCAGCCAAGATTCTTCTCTGGGCAGGGAAAACATTCAGTACTTC
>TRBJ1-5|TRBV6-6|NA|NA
CASSYYRDDSNQPQHF
TGTGCCAGCAGTTACTACCGGGATGATAGCAATCAGCCCCAGCATTTT
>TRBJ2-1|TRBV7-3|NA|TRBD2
CASSLMRLAGGVNEQFF
TGTGCCAGCAGCTTAATGCGACTAGCGGGAGGCGTCAATGAGCAGTTCTTC
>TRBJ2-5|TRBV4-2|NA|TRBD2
CASSPLAGGQETQYF
TGTGCCAGCAGCCCACTAGCGGGAGGGCAAGAGACCCAGTACTTC
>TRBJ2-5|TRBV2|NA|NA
CASRRTYQETQYF
TGTGCCAGCAGGCGGACTTACCAAGAGACCCAGTACTTC
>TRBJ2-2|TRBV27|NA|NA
CASSLANTGELFF
TGTGCCAGCAGTTTGGCGAACACCGGGGAGCTGTTTTTT
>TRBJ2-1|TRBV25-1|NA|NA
CASSVVNEQFF
TGTGCCAGCAGTGTCGTCAATGAGCAGTTCTTC
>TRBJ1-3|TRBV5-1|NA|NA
CASSPGGAGNTIYF
TGCGCCAGCAGCCCGGGGGGGGCTGGAAACACCATATATTTT
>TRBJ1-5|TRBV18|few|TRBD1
CASSQQGAGSNQPQHF
TGTGCCAGCTCCCAACAGGGGGCAGGTAGCAATCAGCCCCAGCATTTT
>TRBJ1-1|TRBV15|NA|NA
CATSRDSKASEAFF
TGTGCCACCAGCAGAGATTCGAAGGCTTCTGAAGCTTTCTTT
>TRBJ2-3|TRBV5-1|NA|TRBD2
CASSWGLAGDTDTQYF
TGCGCCAGCAGCTGGGGACTAGCGGGGGACACAGATACGCAGTATTTT
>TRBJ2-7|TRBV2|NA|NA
CASKGLAGEGYEQYF
TGTGCCAGCAAAGGCCTGGCAGGAGAAGGCTACGAGCAGTACTTC
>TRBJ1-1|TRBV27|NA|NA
CASSFPGQPAEAFF
TGTGCCAGCAGTTTCCCGGGACAACCCGCTGAAGCTTTCTTT
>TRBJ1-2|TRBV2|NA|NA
CASRTGHSYGYTF
TGTGCCAGCAGGACGGGACACAGCTATGGCTACACCTTC
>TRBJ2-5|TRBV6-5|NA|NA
CASRVAARETQYF
TGTGCCAGCCGGGTGGCGGCTCGGGAGACCCAGTACTTC
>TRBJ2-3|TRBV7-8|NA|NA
CASSRAGDTQYF
TGTGCCAGCAGCCGTGCGGGGGATACGCAGTATTTT
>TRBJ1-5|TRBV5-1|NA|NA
CASTLKAGRSNQPQHF
TGCGCCAGCACCTTGAAGGCAGGTAGAAGCAATCAGCCCCAGCATTTT
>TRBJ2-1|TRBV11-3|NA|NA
CASSQDYHEQFF
TGTGCCAGCAGCCAAGACTACCATGAGCAGTTCTTC
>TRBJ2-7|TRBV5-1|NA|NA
CASSPFSPGGQGSYEQYF
TGCGCCAGCAGCCCTTTCTCCCCAGGTGGGCAGGGGTCCTACGAGCAGTACTTC
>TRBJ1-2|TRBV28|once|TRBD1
CASSIGTGVGYTF
TGTGCCAGCAGTATCGGGACAGGGGTCGGCTACACCTTC
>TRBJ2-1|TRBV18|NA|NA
CASSPYQGGTAGEQFF
TGTGCCAGCTCACCGTACCAAGGCGGGACGGCCGGTGAGCAGTTCTTC
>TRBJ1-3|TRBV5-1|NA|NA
CASSPDVVSGNTIYF
TGCGCCAGCAGCCCGGACGTGGTCTCTGGAAACACCATATATTTT
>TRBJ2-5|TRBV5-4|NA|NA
CASSLGGLLVQETQYF
TGTGCCAGCAGCTTGGGGGGCCTACTAGTCCAAGAGACCCAGTACTTC
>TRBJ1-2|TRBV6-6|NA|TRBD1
CASRTGDYGYTF
TGTGCCAGCAGAACAGGGGATTATGGCTACACCTTC
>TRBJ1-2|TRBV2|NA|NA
CASIPTGRSGYGYTF
TGTGCCAGCATCCCGACAGGTCGGTCGGGTTATGGCTACACCTTC
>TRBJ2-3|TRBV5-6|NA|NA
CASSGVSTDTQYF
TGTGCCAGCAGCGGCGTGAGCACAGATACGCAGTATTTT
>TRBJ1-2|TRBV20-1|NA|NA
CSAPNYGYTF
TGCAGTGCTCCTAACTATGGCTACACCTTC
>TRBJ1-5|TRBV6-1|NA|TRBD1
CASKGTGGFQPQHF
TGTGCCAGCAAAGGGACAGGGGGCTTTCAGCCCCAGCATTTT
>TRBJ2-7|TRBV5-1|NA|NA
CASSLEGQAYEQYF
TGCGCCAGCAGCTTGGAGGGGCAAGCCTACGAGCAGTACTTC
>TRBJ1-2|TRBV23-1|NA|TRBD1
CASSQLVTGEIYDGYTF
TGCGCCAGCAGTCAACTGGTGACAGGGGAAATATATGATGGCTACACCTTC
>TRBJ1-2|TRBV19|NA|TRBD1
CASHPGGQGILTF
TGTGCCAGTCACCCAGGGGGACAGGGGATCCTTACCTTC
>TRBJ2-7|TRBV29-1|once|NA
CSVEDGNQYF
TGCAGCGTTGAGGACGGGAACCAGTACTTC